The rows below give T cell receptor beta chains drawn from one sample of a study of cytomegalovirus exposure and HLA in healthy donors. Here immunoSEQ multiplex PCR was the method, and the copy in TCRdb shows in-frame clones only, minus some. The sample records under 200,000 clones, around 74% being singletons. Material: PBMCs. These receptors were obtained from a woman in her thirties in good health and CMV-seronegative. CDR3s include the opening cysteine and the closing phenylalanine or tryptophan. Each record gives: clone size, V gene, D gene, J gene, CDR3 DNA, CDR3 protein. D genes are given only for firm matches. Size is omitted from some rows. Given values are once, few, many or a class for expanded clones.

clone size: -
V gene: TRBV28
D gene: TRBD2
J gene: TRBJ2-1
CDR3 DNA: TGTGCCAGCAGTTCATGGACTAGCGGGGACCACAATGAGCAGTTCTTC
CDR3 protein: CASSSWTSGDHNEQFF

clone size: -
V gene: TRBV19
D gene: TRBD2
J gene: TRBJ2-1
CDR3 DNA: TGTGCCAGTAGTATCCCCGGGCGGGGGGGGGACAATGAGCAGTTCTTC
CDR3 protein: CASSIPGRGGDNEQFF

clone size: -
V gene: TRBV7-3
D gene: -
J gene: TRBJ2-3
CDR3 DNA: TGTGCCAGCAGCCGCAGTGCGGGGGCTAGTACAGATACGCAGTATTTT
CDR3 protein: CASSRSAGASTDTQYF

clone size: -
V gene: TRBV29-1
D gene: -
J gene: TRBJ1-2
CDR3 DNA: TGCAGCGTTGACAGCCAGGGACTATACTATGGCTACACCTTC
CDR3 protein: CSVDSQGLYYGYTF

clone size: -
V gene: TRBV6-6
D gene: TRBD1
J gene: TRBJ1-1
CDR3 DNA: TGTGCCAGCAGCCACACAGGGGGCCGGACTGAAGCTTTCTTT
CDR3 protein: CASSHTGGRTEAFF

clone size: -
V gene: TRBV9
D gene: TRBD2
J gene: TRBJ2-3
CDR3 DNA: TGTGCCAGCAGCGTAGGGCGAGGTAGCGGGGGGCCCAGCCACACAGATACGCAGTATTTT
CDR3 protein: CASSVGRGSGGPSHTDTQYF

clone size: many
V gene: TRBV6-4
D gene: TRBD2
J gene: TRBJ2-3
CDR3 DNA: TGTGCCAGCAGTGTGAGCGGGGGGAGCGATACGCAGTATTTT
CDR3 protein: CASSVSGGSDTQYF

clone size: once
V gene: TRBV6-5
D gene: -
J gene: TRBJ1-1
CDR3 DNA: TGTGCCAGCAGTTACGGAGGCGGGAACACTGAAGCTTTCTTT
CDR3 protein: CASSYGGGNTEAFF

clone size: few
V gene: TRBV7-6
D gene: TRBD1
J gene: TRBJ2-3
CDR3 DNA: TGTGCCAGCAGCTCCAAAGGGGGCGGTGTTGATACGCAGTATTTT
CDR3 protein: CASSSKGGGVDTQYF

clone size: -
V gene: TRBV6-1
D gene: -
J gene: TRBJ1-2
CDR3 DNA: TGTGCCAGCAGACCAGGGAATCGGGGCTACACCTTC
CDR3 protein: CASRPGNRGYTF

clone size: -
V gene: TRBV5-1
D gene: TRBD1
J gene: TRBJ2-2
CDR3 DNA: TGCGCCAGCACCCCGACAGGGGACAACACCGGGGAGCTGTTTTTT
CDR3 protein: CASTPTGDNTGELFF

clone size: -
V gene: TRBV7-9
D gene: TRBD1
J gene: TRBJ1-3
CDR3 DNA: TGTGCCAGCAGCCGCTCAGGGGGATCAAACACCATATATTTT
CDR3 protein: CASSRSGGSNTIYF

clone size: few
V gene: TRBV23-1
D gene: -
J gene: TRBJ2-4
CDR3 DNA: TGCGCCAGCAGTCAATCCGTCAGGGTCTACGCCAAAAACATTCAGTACTTC
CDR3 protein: CASSQSVRVYAKNIQYF

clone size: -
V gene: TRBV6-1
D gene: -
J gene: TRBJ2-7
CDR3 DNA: TGTGCCAGCAGTACTACAGGGCACGAGCAGTACTTC
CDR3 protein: CASSTTGHEQYF

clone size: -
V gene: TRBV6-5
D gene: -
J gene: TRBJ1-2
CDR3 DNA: TGTGCCAGCAGTCAGACAGGAAGGAACTATGGCTACACCTTC
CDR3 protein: CASSQTGRNYGYTF

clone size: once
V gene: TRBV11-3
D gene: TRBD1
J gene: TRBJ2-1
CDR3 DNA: TGTGCCAGCAGCTTAGGCAGGGGGTTCAGTAAGCAGTTCTTC
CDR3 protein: CASSLGRGFSKQFF

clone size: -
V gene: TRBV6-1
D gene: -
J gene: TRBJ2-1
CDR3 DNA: TGTGCCAGCAGTGTATACAGCCCCCGCTACAATGAGCAGTTCTTC
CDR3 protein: CASSVYSPRYNEQFF

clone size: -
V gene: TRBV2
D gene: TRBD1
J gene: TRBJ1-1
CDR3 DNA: TGTGCCAGCATTTATCAGGGACAGGGCACTGAAGCTTTCTTT
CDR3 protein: CASIYQGQGTEAFF

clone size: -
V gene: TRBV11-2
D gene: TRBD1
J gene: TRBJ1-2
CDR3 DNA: TGTGCCAGCAGCTTCCGACAGGGGGCGAACTATGGCTACACCTTC
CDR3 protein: CASSFRQGANYGYTF

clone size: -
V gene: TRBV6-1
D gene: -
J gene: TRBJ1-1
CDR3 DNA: TGTGCCAGCGGAGGGGTAAGGGAAGCTTTCTTT
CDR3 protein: CASGGVREAFF

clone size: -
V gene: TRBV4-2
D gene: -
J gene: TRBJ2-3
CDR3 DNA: TGTGCCAGCAGCTCGACGGGGAGCGCTCCAGATACGCAGTATTTT
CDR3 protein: CASSSTGSAPDTQYF

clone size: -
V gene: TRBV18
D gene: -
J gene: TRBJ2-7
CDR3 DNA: TGTGCCAGCTCACCCACGAGGGTTAGCAGCCACGAGCAGTACTTC
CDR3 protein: CASSPTRVSSHEQYF

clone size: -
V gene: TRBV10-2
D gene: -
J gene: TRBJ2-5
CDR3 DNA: TGCGCCAGCAGTGATACTAGAAGGGTCGGTCAGTACTTC
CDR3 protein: CASSDTRRVGQYF

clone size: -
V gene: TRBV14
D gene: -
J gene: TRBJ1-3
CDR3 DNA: TGTGCCAGCAGCCAAGAGGTCTACTCTGGAAACACCATATATTTT
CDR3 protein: CASSQEVYSGNTIYF

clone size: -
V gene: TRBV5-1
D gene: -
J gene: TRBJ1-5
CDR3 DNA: TGCGCCAGCAGCTTGGGGACAGCTAATCAGCCCCAGCATTTT
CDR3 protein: CASSLGTANQPQHF

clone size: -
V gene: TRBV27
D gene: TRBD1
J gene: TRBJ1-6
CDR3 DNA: TGTGCCAGCAGACGGACAGGGGTCCCTACTCAACTCCACTTT
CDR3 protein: CASRRTGVPTQLHF

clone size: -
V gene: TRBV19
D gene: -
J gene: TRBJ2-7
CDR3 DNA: TGTGCCAGTAGTGTGTCCCTACTAGCCACCTACGAGCAGTACTTC
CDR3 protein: CASSVSLLATYEQYF

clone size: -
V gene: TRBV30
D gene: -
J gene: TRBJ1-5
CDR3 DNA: TGTGCCTGGAGTGTCGGTGCTCAGCCCCAGCATTTT
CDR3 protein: CAWSVGAQPQHF

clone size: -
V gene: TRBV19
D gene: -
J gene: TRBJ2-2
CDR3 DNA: TGTGCCAGTAGTATCGAGGCGAACACCGGGGAGCTGTTTTTT
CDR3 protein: CASSIEANTGELFF

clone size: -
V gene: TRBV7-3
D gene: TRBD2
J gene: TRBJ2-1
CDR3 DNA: TGTGCCAGCAGCACGAGCGGGGGGCACAATGAGCAGTTCTTC
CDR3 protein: CASSTSGGHNEQFF

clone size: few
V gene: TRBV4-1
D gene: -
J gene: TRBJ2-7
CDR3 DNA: TGCGCCAGCAGCCAAGAAATGTCCCACCCGGGATTTCGAGAGTACTTC
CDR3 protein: CASSQEMSHPGFREYF

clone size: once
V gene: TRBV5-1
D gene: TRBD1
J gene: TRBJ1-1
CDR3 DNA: TGCGCCAGCAGCTTAACCGGGACAGGGGGTTTCGGGAACACTGAAGCTTTCTTT
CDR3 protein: CASSLTGTGGFGNTEAFF

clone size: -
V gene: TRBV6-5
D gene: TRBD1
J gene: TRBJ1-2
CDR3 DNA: TGTGCCAGCAGTCCTATGGGACAGTATTATGGCTACACCTTC
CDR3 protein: CASSPMGQYYGYTF

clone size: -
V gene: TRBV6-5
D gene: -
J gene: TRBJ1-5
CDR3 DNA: TGTGCCAGCAGTGCTCAGGAATATAGCAATCAGCCCCAGCATTTT
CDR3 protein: CASSAQEYSNQPQHF

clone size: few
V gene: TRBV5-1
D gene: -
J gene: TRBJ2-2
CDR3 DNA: TGCGCCAGCAGCCCGGCGGCGGCGGGCACCGGGGAGCTGTTTTTT
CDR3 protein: CASSPAAAGTGELFF

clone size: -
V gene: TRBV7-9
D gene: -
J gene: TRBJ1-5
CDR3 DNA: TGTTCCGTCCAAGCCGCCAATCAGCCCCAGCATTTT
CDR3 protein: CSVQAANQPQHF

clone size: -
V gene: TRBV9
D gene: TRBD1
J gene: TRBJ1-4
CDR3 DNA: TGTGCCAGCAGCGTGTCCACAGGGGACGATGAAAAACTGTTTTTT
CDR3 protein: CASSVSTGDDEKLFF

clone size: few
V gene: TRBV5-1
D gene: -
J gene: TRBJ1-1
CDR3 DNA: TGCGCCAGCGTGGGGGGAGGGAACACTGAAGCTTTCTTT
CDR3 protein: CASVGGGNTEAFF

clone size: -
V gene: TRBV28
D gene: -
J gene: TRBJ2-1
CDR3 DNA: TGTGCCACGCAAATAGGGACGGTCGGGAGTAATGAGCAGTTCTTC
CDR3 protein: CATQIGTVGSNEQFF

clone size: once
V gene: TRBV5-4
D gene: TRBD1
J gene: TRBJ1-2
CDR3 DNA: TGTGCCAGCAGCTTCCGGGACAGGGTCTATGGCTACACCTTC
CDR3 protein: CASSFRDRVYGYTF

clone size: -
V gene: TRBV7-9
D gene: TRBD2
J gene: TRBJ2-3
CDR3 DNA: TGTGCCAGCAGCCACAGACCTAGCGGGACAGATACGCAGTATTTT
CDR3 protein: CASSHRPSGTDTQYF

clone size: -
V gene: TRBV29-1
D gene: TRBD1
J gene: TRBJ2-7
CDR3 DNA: TGCAGCGCTGGACAGGGGCAAGGGGAGCAGTACTTC
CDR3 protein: CSAGQGQGEQYF

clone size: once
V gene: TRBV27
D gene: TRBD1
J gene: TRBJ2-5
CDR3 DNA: TGTGCCAGCAGTTCCTACGACAGGGGCGACCAAGAGACCCAGTACTTC
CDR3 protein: CASSSYDRGDQETQYF

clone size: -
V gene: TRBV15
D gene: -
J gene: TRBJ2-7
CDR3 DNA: TGTGCCACCAGCAGCGGTATGCCGCGTTACGAGCAGTACTTC
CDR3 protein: CATSSGMPRYEQYF

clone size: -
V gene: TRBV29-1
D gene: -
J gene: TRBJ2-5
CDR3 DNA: TGCAGCGTTGAAGACGGGTACCAAGAGACCCAGTACTTC
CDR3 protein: CSVEDGYQETQYF

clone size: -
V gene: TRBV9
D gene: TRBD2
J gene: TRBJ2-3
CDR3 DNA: TGTGCCAGCAGCCTTGGGACTAGCGGAACCGTTGTGGATACGCAGTATTTT
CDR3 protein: CASSLGTSGTVVDTQYF

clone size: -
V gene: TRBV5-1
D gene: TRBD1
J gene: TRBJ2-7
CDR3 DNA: TGCGCCAGCGGGGACAGAGGCTACGAGCAGTACTTC
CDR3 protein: CASGDRGYEQYF

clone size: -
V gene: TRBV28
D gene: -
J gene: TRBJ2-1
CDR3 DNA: TGTGCCAGCAGTTTAATGTTAGGAGGGATGCAGTTCTTC
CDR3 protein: CASSLMLGGMQFF

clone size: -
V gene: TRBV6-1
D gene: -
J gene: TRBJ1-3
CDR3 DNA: TGTGCCAGCAGTGAGGCAGGGTCCTACTACTCTGGAAACACCATATATTTT
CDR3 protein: CASSEAGSYYSGNTIYF

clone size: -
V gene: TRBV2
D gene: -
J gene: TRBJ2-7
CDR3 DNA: TGTGCCAGCAGCGTGTCCGACTCCGCCGAGCAGTACTTC
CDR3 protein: CASSVSDSAEQYF

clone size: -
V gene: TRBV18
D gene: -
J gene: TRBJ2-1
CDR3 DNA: TGTGCCAGCTCACCGTCTCCAGTCGCCTACAATGAGCAGTTCTTC
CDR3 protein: CASSPSPVAYNEQFF

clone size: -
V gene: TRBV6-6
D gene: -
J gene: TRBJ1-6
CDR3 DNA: TGTGCCAGCAGCCTACGGGGGAGCTCCTATAATTCACCCCTCCACTTT
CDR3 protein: CASSLRGSSYNSPLHF

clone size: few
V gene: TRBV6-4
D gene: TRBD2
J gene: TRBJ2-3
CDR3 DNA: TGTGCCGGTATAGCGGGGGGTAGCACAGATACGCAGTATTTT
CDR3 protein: CAGIAGGSTDTQYF

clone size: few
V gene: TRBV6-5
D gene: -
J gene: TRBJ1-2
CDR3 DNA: TGTGCCAGCAGTTACTCGCAGGGTTTTAACTATGGCTACACCTTC
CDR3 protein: CASSYSQGFNYGYTF

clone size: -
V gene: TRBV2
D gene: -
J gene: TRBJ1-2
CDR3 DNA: TGTGCCAGCAGTGAGGTGGCGGATTCCTTCTACACCTTC
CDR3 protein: CASSEVADSFYTF